This T cell receptor (beta chain) was obtained from a study of CD8+ T cells in alopecia areata (dated by TCRdb to the late 2010s). A note on the overall study: The treated patients took part in an open-label pilot trial in which moderate-to-severe alopecia areata was treated with oral tofacitinib at 5 to 10 mg twice daily. TCRbeta CDR3 regions were amplified by immunoSEQ multiplex PCR with 35 Vbeta forward and 13 Jbeta reverse primers. To study T cell clonal expansion in alopecia areata, the researchers applied high-throughput TCRbeta sequencing to both the C3H/HeJ mouse model and human patients. The RNA source kit depended on sample type: the PAXgene miRNA kit for fixed scalp, the miRNeasy kit for PBMCs, and the RNeasy kit for mouse skin. On the human side, TCRbeta sequencing was run on scalp tissue and on sorted CD4+ and CD8+ peripheral blood T cells from healthy controls and from alopecia areata patients with either patchy or totalis/universalis disease. Clonality in the scalp was compared among normal scalp (n=4), patchy alopecia areata scalp (n=8), and alopecia totalis/universalis scalp (n=8). Biopsies were taken from tofacitinib-treated patients at baseline and at 4 and 24 weeks of treatment, and a later scalp biopsy was taken in several of the tofacitinib-treated patients. Patients stayed on tofacitinib for 6 to 18 months and then had 6 months of follow-up off drug so that delayed response and recurrence could be assessed.

What this sample's time point label stands for: baseline before oral tofacitinib. Lesional scalp punch biopsies and peripheral blood were obtained from alopecia areata patients. PBMCs were separated by density centrifugation and stained for CD3, CD4 and CD8, after which CD4+ and CD8+ T cells were sorted on a FACSAria. The library was generated by the immunoSEQ multiplex PCR assay. RNA was extracted from all samples and reverse transcribed into cDNA as template for TCR sequencing. SuperScript III was used for first-strand cDNA synthesis, primed with a 2:1 mix of oligo-dT and random hexamers. A synthetic immune receptor repertoire was used to gauge amplification bias, and whatever bias remained was removed computationally. Per the source publication's procedure: Raw reads were preprocessed to remove errors, and CDR3 was defined by IMGT conventions from the conserved cysteine to phenylalanine. To get clonality, Shannon entropy was normalized by log2 of the number of productive unique TCRs and the result was subtracted from 1. CD4 or CD8 identity of scalp clones was inferred by cross-referencing scalp TCRbeta sequences with sorted blood CD4 and CD8 repertoires. What TCRdb holds here is the immuneACCESS table cut down to in-frame rearrangements. Part of the clones is not present; checked against another copy, under half of the missing clones reflect an unresolved V gene, and the others are unexplained. V, J and clone size are taken as reported in that table, and D and trimming were inferred from the DNA itself. This sample gives 200,000 or so clones in total; 50% to 65% of them show up just once. The leading ten clones occupy less than 0.6% of the sample.

What the authors observed across the whole study: Shared TCR sequences between patients were less evident than in mice, which may be partly attributable to HLA diversity in the patient population. Lesional scalp, especially in alopecia totalis/universalis, showed higher clonality and more expanded CD8+ clones than normal scalp, suggesting antigenic drive. Resident alphabeta T cells in normal human skin are also sequenced, complicating scalp TCR repertoire analysis, unlike mouse skin dominated by gammadelta T cells.

Of note for this clone: Its antigen is currently not known. No base qualities exist here, and no much larger clone lies one base off it.

A distance of 12 bases separates the germline ends of V and J, which lose 4 bases and 0 bases respectively. CDR1 and CDR2 are read off the germline V gene (reference sequence) as MNHEY and SMNVEV. The CDR3 contains 15 residues, cysteine and phenylalanine counted. The only DNA kept is the CDR3, 45 bases in frame from the first base. Material: CD4+ T cells sorted from blood, obtained at week 0. The rearrangement joined TRBV27 to TRBJ1-1; there is no confident call for the D gene. This clonotype was obtained from a human donor with alopecia areata. The CDR3 here reads CASSSSAAVNTEAFF. In nucleotides, the sequence is TGTGCCAGCAGTTCCTCAGCCGCAGTGAACACTGAAGCTTTCTTT.